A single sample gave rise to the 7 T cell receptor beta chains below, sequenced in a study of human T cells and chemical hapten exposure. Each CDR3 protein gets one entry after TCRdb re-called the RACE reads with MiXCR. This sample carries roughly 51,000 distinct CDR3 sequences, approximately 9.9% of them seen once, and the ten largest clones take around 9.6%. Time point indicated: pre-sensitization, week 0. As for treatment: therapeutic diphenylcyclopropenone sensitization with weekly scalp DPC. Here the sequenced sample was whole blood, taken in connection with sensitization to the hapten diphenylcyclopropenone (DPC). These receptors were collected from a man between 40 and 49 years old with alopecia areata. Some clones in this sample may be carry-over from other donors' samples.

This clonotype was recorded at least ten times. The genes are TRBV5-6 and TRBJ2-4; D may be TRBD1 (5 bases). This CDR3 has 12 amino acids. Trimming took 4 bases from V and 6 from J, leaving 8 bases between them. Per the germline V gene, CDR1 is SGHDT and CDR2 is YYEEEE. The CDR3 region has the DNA TGTGCCAGCAGCCTCGACAGAAACATTCAGTACTTC. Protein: CASSLDRNIQYF.

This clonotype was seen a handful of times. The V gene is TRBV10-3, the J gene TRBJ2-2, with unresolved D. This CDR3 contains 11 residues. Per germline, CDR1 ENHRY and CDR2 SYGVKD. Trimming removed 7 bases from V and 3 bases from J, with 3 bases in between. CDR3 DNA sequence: TGTGCCATCATGGACACCGGGGAGCTGTTTTTT. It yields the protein CAIMDTGELFF.

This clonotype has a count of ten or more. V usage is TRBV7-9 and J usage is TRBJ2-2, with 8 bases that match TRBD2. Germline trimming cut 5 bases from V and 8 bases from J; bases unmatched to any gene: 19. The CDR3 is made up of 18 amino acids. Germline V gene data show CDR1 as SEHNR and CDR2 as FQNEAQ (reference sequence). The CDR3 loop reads CASSLVSSGSALTGELFF. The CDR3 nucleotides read TGTGCCAGCAGCCTTGTCTCAAGCGGGAGCGCTTTGACTGGGGAGCTGTTTTTT.

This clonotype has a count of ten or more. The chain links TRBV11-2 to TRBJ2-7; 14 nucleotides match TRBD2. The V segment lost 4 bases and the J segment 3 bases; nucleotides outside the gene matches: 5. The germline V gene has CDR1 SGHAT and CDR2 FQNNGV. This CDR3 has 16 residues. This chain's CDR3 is CASSSTSGRALYEQYF. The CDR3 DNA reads TGTGCCAGCAGCTCGACTAGCGGGAGGGCCCTCTACGAGCAGTACTTC. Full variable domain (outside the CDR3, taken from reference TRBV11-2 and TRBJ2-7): EAGVAQSPRYKIIEKRQSVAFWCNPISGHATLYWYQQILGQGPKLLIQFQNNGVVDDSQLPKDRFSAERLKGVDSTLKIQPAKLEDSAVYLCASSSTSGRALYEQYFGPGTRLTVT.

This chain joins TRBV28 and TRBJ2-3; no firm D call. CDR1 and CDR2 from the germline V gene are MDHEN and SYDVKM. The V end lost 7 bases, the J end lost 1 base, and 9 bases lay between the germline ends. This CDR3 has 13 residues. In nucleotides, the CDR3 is TGTGCCAGCAAGGCGGCAGGCACAGATACGCAGTATTTT. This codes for CASKAAGTDTQYF.

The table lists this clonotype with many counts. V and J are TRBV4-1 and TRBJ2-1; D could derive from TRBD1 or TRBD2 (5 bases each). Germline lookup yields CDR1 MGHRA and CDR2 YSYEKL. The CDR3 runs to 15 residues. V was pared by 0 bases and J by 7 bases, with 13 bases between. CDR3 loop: CASSQEIGGRNEQFF. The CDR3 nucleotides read TGCGCCAGCAGCCAAGAGATTGGGGGAAGGAATGAGCAGTTCTTC.

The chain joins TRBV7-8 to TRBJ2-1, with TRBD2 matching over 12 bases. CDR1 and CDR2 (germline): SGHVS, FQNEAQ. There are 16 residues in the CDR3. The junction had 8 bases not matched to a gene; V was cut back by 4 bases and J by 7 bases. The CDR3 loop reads CASSSQTSGSTNEQFF. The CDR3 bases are TGTGCCAGCAGCTCCCAGACTAGCGGGAGTACGAATGAGCAGTTCTTC.